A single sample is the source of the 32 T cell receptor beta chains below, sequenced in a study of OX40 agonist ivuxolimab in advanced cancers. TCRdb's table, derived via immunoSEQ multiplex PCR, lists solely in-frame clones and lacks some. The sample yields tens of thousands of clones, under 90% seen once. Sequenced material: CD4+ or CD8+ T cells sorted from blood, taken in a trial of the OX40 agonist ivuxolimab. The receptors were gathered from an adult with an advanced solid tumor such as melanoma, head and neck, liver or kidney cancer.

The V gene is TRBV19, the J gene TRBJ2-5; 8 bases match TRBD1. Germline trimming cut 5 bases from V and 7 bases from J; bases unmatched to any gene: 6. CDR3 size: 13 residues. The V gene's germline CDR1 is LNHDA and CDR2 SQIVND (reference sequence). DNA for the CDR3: TGTGCCAGTAGTGAACAGGGGGTGGGGACCCAGTACTTC. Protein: CASSEQGVGTQYF. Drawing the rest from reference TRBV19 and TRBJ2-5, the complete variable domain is DGGITQSPKYLFRKEGQNVTLSCEQNLNHDAMYWYRQDPGQGLRLIYYSQIVNDFQKGDIAEGYSVSREKKESFPLTVTSAQKNPTAFYLCASSEQGVGTQYFGPGTRLLVL.

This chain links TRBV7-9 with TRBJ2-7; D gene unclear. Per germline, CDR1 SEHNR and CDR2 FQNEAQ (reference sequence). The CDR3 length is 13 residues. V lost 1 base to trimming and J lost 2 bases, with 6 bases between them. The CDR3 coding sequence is TGTGCCAGCAGCTTAGGCAGGACCTACGAGCAGTACTTC. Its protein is CASSLGRTYEQYF.

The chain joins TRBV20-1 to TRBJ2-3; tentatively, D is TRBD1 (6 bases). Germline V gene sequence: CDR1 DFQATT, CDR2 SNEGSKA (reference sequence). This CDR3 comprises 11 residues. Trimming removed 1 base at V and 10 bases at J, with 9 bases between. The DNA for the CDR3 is TGCAGTGCTAGAGTCAGGGGCGCGCAGTATTTT. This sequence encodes CSARVRGAQYF.

CDR3 loop: CASSPGTSGYNEQFF. The CDR3 region has the DNA TGTGCCAGCAGTCCCGGGACTAGCGGTTACAATGAGCAGTTCTTC. The chain links TRBV6-5 to TRBJ2-1; 11 nucleotides match TRBD2. The CDR3 spans 15 residues. J was trimmed by 4 bases and V by 5 bases; bases with no gene match: 4. Germline assignment: CDR1 MNHEY and CDR2 SVGAGI.

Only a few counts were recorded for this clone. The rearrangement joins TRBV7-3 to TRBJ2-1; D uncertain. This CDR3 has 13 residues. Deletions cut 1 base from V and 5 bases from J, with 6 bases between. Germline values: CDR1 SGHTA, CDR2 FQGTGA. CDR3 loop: CASSLNSDNEQFF. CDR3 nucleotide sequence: TGTGCCAGCAGCTTAAATTCAGACAATGAGCAGTTCTTC.

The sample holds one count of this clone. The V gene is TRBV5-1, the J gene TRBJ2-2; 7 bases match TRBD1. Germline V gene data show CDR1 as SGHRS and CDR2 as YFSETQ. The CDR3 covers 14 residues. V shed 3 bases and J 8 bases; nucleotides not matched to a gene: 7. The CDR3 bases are TGCGCCAGCAGCTACGGACAGGCGACTGGGGAGCTGTTTTTT. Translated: CASSYGQATGELFF.

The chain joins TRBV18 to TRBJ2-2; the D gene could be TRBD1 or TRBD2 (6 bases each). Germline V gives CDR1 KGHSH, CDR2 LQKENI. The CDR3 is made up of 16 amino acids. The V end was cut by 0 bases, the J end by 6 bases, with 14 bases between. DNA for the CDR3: TGTGCCAGCTCACCACCGATCGGGGGCGGTCCCGGGGAGCTGTTTTTT. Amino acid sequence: CASSPPIGGGPGELFF.

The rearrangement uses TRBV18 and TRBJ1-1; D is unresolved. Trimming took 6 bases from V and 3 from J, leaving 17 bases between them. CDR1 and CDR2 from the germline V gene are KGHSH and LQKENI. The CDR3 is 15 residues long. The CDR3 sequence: CASSPADLRDTEAFF. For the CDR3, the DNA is TGTGCCAGCTCCCCTGCGGACCTGCGGGACACTGAAGCTTTCTTT.

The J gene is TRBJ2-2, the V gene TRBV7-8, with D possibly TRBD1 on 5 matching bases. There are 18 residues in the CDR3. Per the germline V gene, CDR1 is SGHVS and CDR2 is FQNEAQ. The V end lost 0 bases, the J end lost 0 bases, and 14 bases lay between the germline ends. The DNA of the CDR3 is TGTGCCAGCAGCTTAGCTGGGGCAGGTGTCGCGAACACCGGGGAGCTGTTTTTT. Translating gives CASSLAGAGVANTGELFF.

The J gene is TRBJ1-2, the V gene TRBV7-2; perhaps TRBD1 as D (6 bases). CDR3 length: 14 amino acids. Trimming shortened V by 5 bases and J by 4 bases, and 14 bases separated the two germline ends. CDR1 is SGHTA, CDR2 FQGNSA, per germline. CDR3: CASSARGSVYGYTF. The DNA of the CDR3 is TGTGCCAGCAGCGCCAGGGGCTCCGTCTATGGCTACACCTTC.

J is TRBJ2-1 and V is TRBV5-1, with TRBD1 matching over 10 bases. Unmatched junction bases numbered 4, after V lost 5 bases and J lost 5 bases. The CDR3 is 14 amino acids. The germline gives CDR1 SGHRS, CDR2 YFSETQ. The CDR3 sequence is CASRRQGADNEQFF. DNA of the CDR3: TGCGCCAGCAGGAGACAGGGGGCCGACAATGAGCAGTTCTTC.

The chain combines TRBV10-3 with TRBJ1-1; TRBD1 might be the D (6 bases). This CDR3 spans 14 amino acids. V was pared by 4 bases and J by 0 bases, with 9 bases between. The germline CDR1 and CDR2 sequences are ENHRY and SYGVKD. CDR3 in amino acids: CAISAGQMNTEAFF. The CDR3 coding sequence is TGTGCCATCAGTGCTGGACAGATGAACACTGAAGCTTTCTTT.

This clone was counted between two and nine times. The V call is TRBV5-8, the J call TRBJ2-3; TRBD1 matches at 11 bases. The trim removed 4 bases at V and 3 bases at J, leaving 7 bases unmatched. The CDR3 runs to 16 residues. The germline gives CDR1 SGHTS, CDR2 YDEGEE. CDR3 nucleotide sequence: TGTGCCAGCAGCCTGCTCCGGGACAGGGGGACAGATACGCAGTATTTT. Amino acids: CASSLLRDRGTDTQYF.

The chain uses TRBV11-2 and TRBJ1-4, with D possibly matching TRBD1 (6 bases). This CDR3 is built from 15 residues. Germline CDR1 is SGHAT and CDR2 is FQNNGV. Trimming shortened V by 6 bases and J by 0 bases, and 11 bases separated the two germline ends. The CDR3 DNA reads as TGTGCCAGCAGGGAAGAGGGGGCAACTAATGAAAAACTGTTTTTT. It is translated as CASREEGATNEKLFF.

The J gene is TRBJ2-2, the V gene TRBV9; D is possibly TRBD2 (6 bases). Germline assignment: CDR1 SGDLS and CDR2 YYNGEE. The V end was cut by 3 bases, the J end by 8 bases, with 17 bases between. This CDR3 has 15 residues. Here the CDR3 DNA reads TGTGCCAGCAGCGCCCCTGCTGGGGAGGCGGGGGAGCTGTTTTTT. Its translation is CASSAPAGEAGELFF.

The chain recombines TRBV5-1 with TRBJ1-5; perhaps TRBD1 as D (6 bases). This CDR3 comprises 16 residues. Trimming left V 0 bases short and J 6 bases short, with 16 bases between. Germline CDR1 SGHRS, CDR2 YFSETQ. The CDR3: CASSLGAGEIGQPQHF. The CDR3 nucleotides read TGCGCCAGCAGCTTGGGAGCAGGGGAAATCGGTCAGCCCCAGCATTTT.

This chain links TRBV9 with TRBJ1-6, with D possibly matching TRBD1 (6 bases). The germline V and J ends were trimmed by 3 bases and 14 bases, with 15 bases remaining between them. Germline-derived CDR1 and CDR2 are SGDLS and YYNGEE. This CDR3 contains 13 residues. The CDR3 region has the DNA TGTGCCAGCAGCGAAGGACAGCACGGAACCCTCCACTTT. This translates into CASSEGQHGTLHF.

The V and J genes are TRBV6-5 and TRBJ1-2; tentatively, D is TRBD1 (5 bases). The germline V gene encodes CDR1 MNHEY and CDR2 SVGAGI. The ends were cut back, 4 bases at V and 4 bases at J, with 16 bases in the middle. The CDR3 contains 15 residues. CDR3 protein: CASSSPWGRSYGYTF. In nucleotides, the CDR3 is TGTGCCAGCAGTTCCCCGTGGGGGAGGAGCTATGGCTACACCTTC.

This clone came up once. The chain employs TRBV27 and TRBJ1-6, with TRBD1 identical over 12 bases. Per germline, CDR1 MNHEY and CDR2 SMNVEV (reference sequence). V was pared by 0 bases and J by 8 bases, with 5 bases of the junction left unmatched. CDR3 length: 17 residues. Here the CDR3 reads CASSLSTGQGAYSPLHF. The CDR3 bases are TGTGCCAGCAGTTTATCTACGGGACAGGGGGCATATTCACCCCTCCACTTT.

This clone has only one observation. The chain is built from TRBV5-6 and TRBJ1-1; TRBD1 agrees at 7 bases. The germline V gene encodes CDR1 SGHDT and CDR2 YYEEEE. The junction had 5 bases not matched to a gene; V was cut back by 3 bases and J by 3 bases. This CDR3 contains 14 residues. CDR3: CASSSYRGYTEAFF. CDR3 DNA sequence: TGTGCCAGCAGCTCCTACAGGGGTTACACTGAAGCTTTCTTT.

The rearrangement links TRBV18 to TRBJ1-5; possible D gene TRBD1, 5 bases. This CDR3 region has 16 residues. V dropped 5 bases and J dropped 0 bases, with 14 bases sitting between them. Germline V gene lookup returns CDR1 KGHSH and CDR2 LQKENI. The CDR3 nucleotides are TGTGCCAGCTCAGAACAAGACAGTATTAGCAATCAGCCCCAGCATTTT. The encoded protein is CASSEQDSISNQPQHF.

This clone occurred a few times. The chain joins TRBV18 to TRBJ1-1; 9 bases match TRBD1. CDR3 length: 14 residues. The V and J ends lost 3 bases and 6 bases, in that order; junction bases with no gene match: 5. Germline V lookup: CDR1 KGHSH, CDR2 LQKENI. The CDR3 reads CASSPGQGRAEAFF. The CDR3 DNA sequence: TGTGCCAGCTCACCGGGACAGGGTCGCGCTGAAGCTTTCTTT.

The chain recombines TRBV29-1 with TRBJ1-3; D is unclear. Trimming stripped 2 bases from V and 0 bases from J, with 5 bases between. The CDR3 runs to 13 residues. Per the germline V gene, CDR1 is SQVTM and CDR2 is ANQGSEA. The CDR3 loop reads CSVENSSGNTIYF. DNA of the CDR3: TGCAGCGTTGAAAATAGCTCTGGAAACACCATATATTTT.

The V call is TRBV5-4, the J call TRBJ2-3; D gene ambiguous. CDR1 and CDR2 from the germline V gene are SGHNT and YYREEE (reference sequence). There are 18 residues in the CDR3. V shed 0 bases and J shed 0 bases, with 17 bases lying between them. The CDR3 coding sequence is TGTGCCAGCAGCTTGGGGGTGCGGCGCGACCCTAGCACAGATACGCAGTATTTT. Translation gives CASSLGVRRDPSTDTQYF.

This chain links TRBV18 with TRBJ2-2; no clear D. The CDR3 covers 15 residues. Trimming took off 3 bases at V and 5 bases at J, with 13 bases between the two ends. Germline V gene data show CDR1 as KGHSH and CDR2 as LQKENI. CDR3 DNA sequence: TGTGCCAGCTCACCCAAGGCAGTAGTAACCGGGGAGCTGTTTTTT. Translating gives CASSPKAVVTGELFF. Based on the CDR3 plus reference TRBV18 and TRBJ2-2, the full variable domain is NAGVMQNPRHLVRRRGQEARLRCSPMKGHSHVYWYRQLPEEGLKFMVYLQKENIIDESGMPKERFSAEFPKEGPSILRIQQVVRGDSAAYFCASSPKAVVTGELFFGEGSRLTVL.

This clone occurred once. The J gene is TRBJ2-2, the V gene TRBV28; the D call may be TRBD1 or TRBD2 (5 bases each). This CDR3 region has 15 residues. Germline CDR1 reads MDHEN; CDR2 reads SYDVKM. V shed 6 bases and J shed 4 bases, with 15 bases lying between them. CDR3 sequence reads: CASRSGTYSTGELFF. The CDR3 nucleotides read TGTGCCAGCAGATCCGGGACCTATTCCACCGGGGAGCTGTTTTTT. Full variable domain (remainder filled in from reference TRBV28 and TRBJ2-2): DVKVTQSSRYLVKRTGEKVFLECVQDMDHENMFWYRQDPGLGLRLIYFSYDVKMKEKGDIPEGYSVSREKKERFSLILESASTNQTSMYLCASRSGTYSTGELFFGEGSRLTVL.

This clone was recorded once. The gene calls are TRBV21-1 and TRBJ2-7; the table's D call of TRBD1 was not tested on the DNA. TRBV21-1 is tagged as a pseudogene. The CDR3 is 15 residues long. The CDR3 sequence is CASSLGGQGAREQYV. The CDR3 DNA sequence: TGTGCCAGCAGCTTGGGGGGACAGGGGGCGCGGGAGCAGTACGTC.

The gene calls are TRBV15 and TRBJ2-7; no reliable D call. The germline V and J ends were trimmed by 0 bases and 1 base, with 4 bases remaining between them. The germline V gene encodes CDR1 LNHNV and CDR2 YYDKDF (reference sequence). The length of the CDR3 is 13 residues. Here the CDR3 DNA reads TGTGCCACCAGCAGAGAAGGGTCCTACGAGCAGTACGTC. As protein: CATSREGSYEQYV.

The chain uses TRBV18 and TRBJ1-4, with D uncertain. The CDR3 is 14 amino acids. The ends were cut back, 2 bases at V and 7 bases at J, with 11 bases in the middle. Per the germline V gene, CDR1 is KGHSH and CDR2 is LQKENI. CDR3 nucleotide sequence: TGTGCCAGCTCACCAAGTAGATGGGGTGAAAAACTGTTTTTT. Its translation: CASSPSRWGEKLFF.

Written as DNA, the CDR3 is TGTGCCAGCAGTTTAGGTCAGGGGGTTAGGGAGACCCAGTACTTC. Amino acid sequence: CASSLGQGVRETQYF. V gene TRBV27 combines with J gene TRBJ2-7, with 7 bases matching TRBD1. Near its end, the DNA agrees better with TRBJ2-5, so the J call may be wrong. The CDR3 totals 15 residues. The germline V gene has CDR1 MNHEY and CDR2 SMNVEV (reference sequence).

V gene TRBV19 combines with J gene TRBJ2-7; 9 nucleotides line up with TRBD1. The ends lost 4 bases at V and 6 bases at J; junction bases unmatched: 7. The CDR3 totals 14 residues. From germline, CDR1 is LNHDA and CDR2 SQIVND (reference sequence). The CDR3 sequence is CASSTTGGAVEQYV. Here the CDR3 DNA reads TGTGCCAGTAGTACTACAGGGGGCGCAGTCGAGCAGTACGTC.

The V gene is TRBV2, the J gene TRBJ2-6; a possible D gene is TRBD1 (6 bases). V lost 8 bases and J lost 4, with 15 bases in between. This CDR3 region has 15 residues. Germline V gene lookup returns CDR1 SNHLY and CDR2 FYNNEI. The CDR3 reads CASADTGTGANVLTF. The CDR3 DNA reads TGTGCCAGCGCAGACACAGGGACCGGGGCCAACGTCCTGACTTTC.